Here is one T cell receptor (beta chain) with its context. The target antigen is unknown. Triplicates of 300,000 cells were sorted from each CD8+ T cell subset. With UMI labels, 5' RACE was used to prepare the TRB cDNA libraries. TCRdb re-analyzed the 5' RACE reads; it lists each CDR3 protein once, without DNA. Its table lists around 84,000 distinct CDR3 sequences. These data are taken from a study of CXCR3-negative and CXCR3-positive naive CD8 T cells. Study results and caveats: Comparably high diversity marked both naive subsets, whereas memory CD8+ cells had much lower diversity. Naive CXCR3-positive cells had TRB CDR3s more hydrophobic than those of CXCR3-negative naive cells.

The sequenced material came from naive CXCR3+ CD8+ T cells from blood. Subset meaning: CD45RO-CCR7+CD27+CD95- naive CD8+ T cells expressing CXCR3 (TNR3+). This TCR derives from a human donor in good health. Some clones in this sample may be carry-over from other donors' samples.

CDR3 amino acids: CASSYPGITGGGYTF. The chain uses TRBV12-3 or TRBV12-4 and TRBJ1-2. This CDR3 comprises 15 residues.